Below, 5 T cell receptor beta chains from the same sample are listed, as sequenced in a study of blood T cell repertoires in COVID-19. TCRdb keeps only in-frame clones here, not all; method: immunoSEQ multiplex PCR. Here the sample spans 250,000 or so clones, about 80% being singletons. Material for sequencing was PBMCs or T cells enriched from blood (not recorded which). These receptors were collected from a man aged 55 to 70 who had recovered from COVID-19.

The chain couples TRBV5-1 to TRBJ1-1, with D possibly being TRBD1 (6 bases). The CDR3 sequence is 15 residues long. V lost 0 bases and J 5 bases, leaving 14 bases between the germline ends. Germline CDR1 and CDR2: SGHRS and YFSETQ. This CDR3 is CASSLAQQGSTEAFF. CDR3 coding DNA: TGCGCCAGCAGCTTGGCCCAACAGGGCTCTACTGAAGCTTTCTTT.

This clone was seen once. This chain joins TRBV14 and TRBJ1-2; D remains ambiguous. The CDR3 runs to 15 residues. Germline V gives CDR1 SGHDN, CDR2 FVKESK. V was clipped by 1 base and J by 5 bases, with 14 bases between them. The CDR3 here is CASSQAGSGGYGYTF. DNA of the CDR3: TGTGCCAGCAGCCAAGCCGGTTCCGGAGGTTATGGCTACACCTTC.

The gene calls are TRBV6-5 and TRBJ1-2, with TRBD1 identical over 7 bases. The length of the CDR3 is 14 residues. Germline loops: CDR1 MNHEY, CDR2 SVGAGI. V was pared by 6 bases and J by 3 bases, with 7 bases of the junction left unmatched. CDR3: CASRNRGADYGYTF. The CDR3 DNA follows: TGTGCCAGCAGGAACAGGGGTGCCGACTATGGCTACACCTTC.

The CDR3 DNA reads as TGCGCCAGCAGAAGAGGCGATGGCTACACCTTC. This sequence encodes CASRRGDGYTF. This chain joins TRBV23-1 and TRBJ1-2; D is unresolved. TRBV23-1 is marked as an open reading frame, function uncertain. The V and J ends lost 6 bases and 6 bases respectively, with 8 bases between them. The CDR3 length is 11 residues.

CDR3 DNA sequence: TGTGCCAGCAGCTTAGCGCGGGGACAGGGGGTTGGTGAAAAACTGTTTTTT. This codes for CASSLARGQGVGEKLFF. V gene TRBV7-8 combines with J gene TRBJ1-4; 11 nucleotides match TRBD1. The CDR3 has 17 residues. Germline CDR1 SGHVS, CDR2 FQNEAQ. The V gene end was trimmed by 0 bases and the J gene end by 7 bases; junction bases not matched to a gene: 7.